Sequencing of this T cell receptor beta chain was carried out in a study of T cells in Graves' hyperthyroidism and ophthalmopathy. Germline trimming cut 7 bases from V and 7 bases from J; bases unmatched to any gene: 7. Germline V gene lookup returns CDR1 ENHRY and CDR2 SYGVKD. This CDR3 region has 12 residues. Amplification of TCR beta CDR3 regions used RNA as the template. HTBI primers drove first-round RT-PCR of the TCR CDR3. MiXCR was run by TCRdb on the multiplex PCR reads, yielding one entry per CDR3 protein. The sample lists hundreds of thousands of distinct CDR3 sequences; 30% to 40% were seen once.

Sequencing used blood. The rearrangement links TRBV10-3 to TRBJ2-7; 7 nucleotides line up with TRBD1. This receptor was identified in a woman aged 40 to 50 with Graves' hyperthyroidism. The CDR3 here is CAITGDSNEQYF. CDR3 in DNA: TGTGCCATCACAGGGGACAGCAATGAGCAGTACTTC.